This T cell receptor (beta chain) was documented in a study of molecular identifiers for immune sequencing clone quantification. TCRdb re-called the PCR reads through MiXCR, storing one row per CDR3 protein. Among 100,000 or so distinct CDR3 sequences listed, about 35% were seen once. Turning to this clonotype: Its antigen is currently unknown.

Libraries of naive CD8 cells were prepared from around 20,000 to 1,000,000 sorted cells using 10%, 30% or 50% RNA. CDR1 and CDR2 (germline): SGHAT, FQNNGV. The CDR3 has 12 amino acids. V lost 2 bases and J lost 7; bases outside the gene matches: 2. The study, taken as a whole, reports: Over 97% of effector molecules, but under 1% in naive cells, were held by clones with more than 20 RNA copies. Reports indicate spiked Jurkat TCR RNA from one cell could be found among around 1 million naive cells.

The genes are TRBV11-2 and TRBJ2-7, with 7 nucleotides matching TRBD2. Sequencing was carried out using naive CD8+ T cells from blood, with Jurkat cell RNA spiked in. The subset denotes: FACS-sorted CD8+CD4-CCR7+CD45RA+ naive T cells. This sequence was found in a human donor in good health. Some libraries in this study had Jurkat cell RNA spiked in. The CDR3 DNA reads TGTGCCAGCAGCTTACGGGGGGAGGAGCAGTACTTC. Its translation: CASSLRGEEQYF. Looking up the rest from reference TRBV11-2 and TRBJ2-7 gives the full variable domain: EAGVAQSPRYKIIEKRQSVAFWCNPISGHATLYWYQQILGQGPKLLIQFQNNGVVDDSQLPKDRFSAERLKGVDSTLKIQPAKLEDSAVYLCASSLRGEEQYFGPGTRLTVT.